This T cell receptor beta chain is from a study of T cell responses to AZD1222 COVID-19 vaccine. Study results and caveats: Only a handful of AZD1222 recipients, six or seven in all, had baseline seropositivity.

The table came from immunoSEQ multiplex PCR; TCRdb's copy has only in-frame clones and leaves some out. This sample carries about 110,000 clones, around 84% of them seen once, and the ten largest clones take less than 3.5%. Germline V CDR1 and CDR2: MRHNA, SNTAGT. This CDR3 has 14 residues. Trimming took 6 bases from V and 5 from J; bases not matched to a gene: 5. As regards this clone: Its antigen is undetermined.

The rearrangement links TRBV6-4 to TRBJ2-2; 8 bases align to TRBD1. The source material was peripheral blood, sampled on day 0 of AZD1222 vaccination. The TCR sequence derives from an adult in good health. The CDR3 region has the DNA TGTGCCAGCAGCGGACAGGGTAAAACCGGGGAGCTGTTTTTT. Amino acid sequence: CASSGQGKTGELFF.